Below are 15 T cell receptor beta chains sequenced from a single sample in a study of blood T cell repertoires in COVID-19. Assay used: immunoSEQ multiplex PCR; TCRdb lists only in-frame clones, some missing. The sample includes about 76,000 clones, around nine tenths of them seen just once. Sequenced input: peripheral blood. The receptors here all came from a human donor in a cohort sampled during active COVID-19.

The V and J genes are TRBV4-2 and TRBJ2-7, with 8 bases that match TRBD1. The J segment lost 5 bases and the V segment lost 4 bases, leaving 4 bases of the junction unmatched. Germline lookup yields CDR1 LGHNA and CDR2 YNFKEQ. The CDR3 length is 13 residues. For the CDR3, the DNA is TGTGCCAGCAGCCCAACAGGGGGTCACGAGCAGTACTTC. This sequence encodes CASSPTGGHEQYF.

The CDR3 loop is CASSFWVGGVQPQHF. The DNA for the CDR3 is TGTGCCAGCAGCTTCTGGGTGGGGGGGGTTCAGCCCCAGCATTTT. The chain uses TRBV7-2 and TRBJ1-5, with D possibly TRBD1 on 5 matching bases. This CDR3 contains 15 residues. V was pared by 3 bases and J by 6 bases, with 15 bases between. CDR1 is SGHTA and CDR2 is FQGNSA in the germline V gene.

The chain carries TRBV7-8 and TRBJ2-7; D is unresolved. Germline lookup yields CDR1 SGHVS and CDR2 FQNEAQ. The CDR3 is 14 residues long. V lost 0 bases and J lost 2, with 8 bases in between. The CDR3 reads CASSLANSPYEQYF. The CDR3 nucleotides are TGTGCCAGCAGCTTAGCGAACAGTCCCTACGAGCAGTACTTC.

The chain uses TRBV27 and TRBJ1-2, with TRBD1 identical over 7 bases. With V trimmed by 2 bases and J by 8 bases, 5 bases remained unmatched. Germline V gives CDR1 MNHEY, CDR2 SMNVEV (reference sequence). The CDR3 length is 13 residues. CDR3 protein: CASSLQGVEGYTF. The CDR3 DNA is TGTGCCAGCAGTTTACAGGGGGTTGAAGGCTACACCTTC.

Note on this clone: This CDR3 is also generated by other DNA sequences in the sample. The chain has TRBV7-9 and TRBJ1-2; 8 nucleotides match TRBD1. Germline lookup yields CDR1 SEHNR and CDR2 FQNEAQ (reference sequence). The J segment lost 7 bases and the V segment lost 6 bases, leaving 7 bases of the junction unmatched. The CDR3 sequence is 13 residues long. In nucleotides, the CDR3 is TGTGCCAGCAGTCCTACAGGGGGATCTGGCTACACCTTC. Translating it yields CASSPTGGSGYTF.

J is TRBJ2-5 and V is TRBV18, with D maybe TRBD1 (5 bases). This CDR3 has 15 amino acids. V lost 3 bases and J 1 base, leaving 12 bases between the germline ends. Germline V gene data show CDR1 as KGHSH and CDR2 as LQKENI. The CDR3 here is CASSPQQDAQETQYF. The CDR3 DNA reads TGTGCCAGCTCACCCCAACAGGATGCCCAAGAGACCCAGTACTTC. Full variable domain (remainder filled in from reference TRBV18 and TRBJ2-5): NAGVMQNPRHLVRRRGQEARLRCSPMKGHSHVYWYRQLPEEGLKFMVYLQKENIIDESGMPKERFSAEFPKEGPSILRIQQVVRGDSAAYFCASSPQQDAQETQYFGPGTRLLVL.

The chain is built from TRBV5-1 and TRBJ2-7; TRBD1 matches at 7 bases. The CDR3 runs 15 residues. V was clipped by 0 bases and J by 4 bases; unmatched bases: 7. Looked up from germline, CDR1 is SGHRS and CDR2 is YFSETQ. CDR3 in amino acids: CASSLGVGGGYEQYF. The CDR3 DNA is TGCGCCAGCAGCTTGGGTGTAGGGGGCGGATACGAGCAGTACTTC.

V gene TRBV12-3 or TRBV12-4 combines with J gene TRBJ1-6; no reliable D call. The CDR3 contains 13 residues. Trimming left V 3 bases short and J 8 bases short, with 8 bases between. CDR3 DNA sequence: TGTGCCAGCAGTTTGGGCCGATATTCACCCCTCCACTTT. Translating gives CASSLGRYSPLHF.

The V call is TRBV19, the J call TRBJ2-3, with D possibly TRBD2 on 5 matching bases. The V gene's germline CDR1 is LNHDA and CDR2 SQIVND (reference sequence). V was shortened by 2 bases and J by 1 base, with 13 bases between the two germline ends. This CDR3 region has 16 residues. The CDR3 spells CASSIPSAGGTDTQYF. In nucleotides, the CDR3 is TGTGCCAGTAGTATACCATCCGCGGGCGGCACAGATACGCAGTATTTT.

The V call is TRBV18, the J call TRBJ2-3; D possibly corresponds to TRBD2 (6 bases). Trimming took 5 bases from V and 0 from J, leaving 12 bases between them. Germline V gives CDR1 KGHSH, CDR2 LQKENI. This CDR3 is 15 amino acids long. This CDR3 reads CASSEQEGSTDTQYF. The CDR3 DNA reads as TGTGCCAGCTCAGAACAGGAGGGCAGCACAGATACGCAGTATTTT.

The genes are TRBV5-6 and TRBJ2-7; the match to TRBD1 covers 9 bases. The germline CDR1 and CDR2 sequences are SGHDT and YYEEEE. The CDR3 is 13 residues long. V shed 4 bases, J shed 4 bases, and the junction held 3 bases outside the gene matches. Written as DNA, the CDR3 is TGTGCCAGCAGCGGGACAGGGTGGTACGAGCAGTACTTC. Translation gives CASSGTGWYEQYF.

Here the CDR3 DNA reads TGTGCCAGCAGTGACTCTTCCGCGGGGGGGACCCTCCACTTT. As protein: CASSDSSAGGTLHF. The chain links TRBV6-4 to TRBJ1-6; tentatively, D is TRBD1 (5 bases). CDR1 is MRHNA, CDR2 SNTAGT, per germline. The length of the CDR3 is 14 residues. The germline V and J ends were trimmed by 0 bases and 14 bases, with 14 bases remaining between them.

The chain combines TRBV6-2 or TRBV6-3 with TRBJ1-2; no clear D. The CDR3 loop spans 16 amino acids. V lost 0 bases, J lost 4 bases, and 15 bases lay in between. Germline CDR1 reads MNHEY; CDR2 reads SVGEGT. CDR3 DNA sequence: TGTGCCAGCAGTTACTCGATACTAAGAGACGCCTATGGCTACACCTTC. It yields the protein CASSYSILRDAYGYTF.

This clone has a single count. V usage is TRBV11-1 and J usage is TRBJ2-3; perhaps TRBD2 as D (5 bases). The CDR3 length is 15 residues. Trimming took 4 bases from V and 0 from J, leaving 11 bases between them. Germline V CDR1 and CDR2: SGHAT, FQDESV (reference sequence). The CDR3 region has the DNA TGTGCCAGCAGCTCCGGACCGGGGAGCACAGATACGCAGTATTTT. Encoded protein: CASSSGPGSTDTQYF.

This chain links TRBV7-9 with TRBJ1-1; TRBD1 might be the D (5 bases). Trimming pared 5 bases from V and 10 bases from J, leaving 17 bases between. Germline V gene data show CDR1 as SEHNR and CDR2 as FQNEAQ (reference sequence). The CDR3 runs to 13 residues. The CDR3: CASSTPQGSSAFF. The CDR3 DNA reads as TGTGCCAGCAGCACCCCCCAGGGTTCCTCAGCTTTCTTT.